This entry concerns a single T cell receptor (beta chain). Antigen: not known. Sample treatment: oral pan-JAK inhibitor, 5-10 mg twice daily. Researchers took lesional scalp punch biopsies and peripheral blood from people who were alopecia areata patients. V lost 5 bases and J lost 8, with 13 bases in between. The germline V gene has CDR1 SGHAT and CDR2 FQNNGV. The CDR3 contains 14 residues. Extracted RNA was reverse transcribed into cDNA, the sequencing template. Only in-frame clones appear in the TCRdb table, and some are missing; sequencing was by immunoSEQ multiplex PCR. The sample contains approximately 180,000 clones, less than 65% of which appear only once. The record originates from a study of CD8+ T cells in alopecia areata. Study outcomes and limitations: Many expanded lesional clones persisted during tofacitinib (in both scalp and blood).

This receptor was identified in a human donor with alopecia areata. The chain is built from TRBV11-2 and TRBJ1-6; possible D gene TRBD1, 5 bases. The sample in question was CD4+ T cells sorted from blood, obtained at week 24, from a patient treated with tofacitinib. This CDR3 is CASSIVGGDSPLHF. CDR3 sequence (DNA): TGTGCCAGCAGCATCGTTGGAGGGGATTCACCCCTCCACTTT.